This entry is about one T cell receptor beta chain. Which antigen it targets is not known. No per-base quality is available; no much larger clone lies one base away. The data originate from a study of shared clonotypes between healthy human individuals (dated by TCRdb to about 2020). At the level of the whole study: A few men and a couple of women, aged 18 to 49 years, made up the cohort. Blood TCR repertoires of roughly five healthy adults were deeply sequenced to estimate repertoire size and the extent of clonotype sharing between individuals. For each donor, three plates each were used for CD4 naive and CD4 memory, two plates were used for CD8 naive, and one plate was used for CD8 memory. Per donor, leukapheresis produced somewhere between about 0.94 and 8.9 billion PBMCs. Libraries were prepared and TCR repertoires were sequenced by different laboratories using diverse techniques, in order to increase sequencing depth and limit assay-specific biases.

The donors were healthy, HIV-negative adults with no recently reported acute infections or vaccinations. Every donor was a Caucasian adult living in Nashville, Tennessee, USA. Magnetic negative selection was used to enrich CD4+ T cells, after which naive cells were positively selected on CD45RA and the negative fraction became the memory subset. Blood was obtained by leukapheresis, after which PBMCs were separated by Ficoll-Histopaque density gradient centrifugation and cryopreserved in liquid nitrogen vapor phase. Analytical flow cytometry was used to check the purity and quantity of each magnetically sorted T cell population. Genomic DNA was isolated from every sorted fraction and measured by UV absorbance on a Nanodrop 2000c. The cysteine opens and the phenylalanine closes a CDR3 of 15 amino acids. Only the CDR3 DNA stays, 45 bases, in frame from base 1. V loses 6 bases, J loses 4 bases, and the germline ends lie 16 bases apart. The germline V gene yields MDHEN for CDR1 and SYDVKM for CDR2.

TCR CDR3 regions were amplified from genomic DNA by multiplex PCR using the deep immunoSEQ assay. Genomic DNA extracted from each cell subset was distributed evenly over all wells of several immunoSEQ 96-well plates, and each plate served as one replicate. For sorted subsets, approximately 210 ng of genomic DNA, equivalent to 25,000 to 35,000 T cell genomes, went into each replicate PCR. Purified libraries were quantified with a Qubit 3.0 fluorometer, sized on a Bioanalyzer 2100, and re-quantified with the KAPA Library Quantification kit. Each immunoSEQ 96-well plate was sequenced on its own single-read 150-cycle Illumina NextSeq 550 flow cell. Concerning the study's data processing: The immunoSEQ output contained only junctional sequences without quality scores, so filtering could not match that applied to full-length reads. Sequences were annotated with PyIR, a Python wrapper for IgBLAST v1.9, and V/J genes and CDR3 were assigned using IMGT germline references. Any read was removed if the V/J assignment was weak (E-value above 1e-6), the CDR3 was missing, or the read contained stop codons, out-of-frame junctions, or ambiguous translated residues. V3J clonotypes were defined by identical inferred V gene, J gene, and CDR3 amino acid sequence. Percentage overlap between repertoires was computed as shared unique clonotypes divided by the size of the smaller repertoire. Repertoire richness was assessed with RTK rarefaction, the Chao1 estimator, and Recon v2.1 estimates of unobserved clonotypes. Generation probabilities were computed with OLGA for all TCRbeta clonotypes obtained by the gDNA method from a handful of donors. TCRdb provides this immuneACCESS table in a form limited to in-frame rearrangements. Some clones are lacking; in checked studies, under half of them reflect an unresolved V gene, and why the rest are absent is not known. Clone size and V and J calls were adopted from that table, with D and trimming inferred from the DNA. The sample table contains around 2,000,000 clones; only one count was recorded for 90% to 95% of them. The ten largest clones capture around 0.13% of the sample.

Paper-wide results and their limitations: Larger estimated clonotype richness was generally found for naive subsets than for memory subsets. Compared with non-shared clonotypes, the clonotypes found in all four sorted-subset donors had higher generation probabilities. The small number of donors limited the genetic and exposure-history diversity represented. Sampling was restricted to blood, and TCR repertoires in tissue are likely to differ from TCR repertoires in blood. Pairwise subsampling led to the expectation that sequencing depth would affect the degree of clonotype sharing among donors. Sharing across a handful of donors was observed for 4.5% to 6.5% of naive CD4, 3% to 4% of naive CD8, 2.3% of memory CD4, and less than 0.45% of memory CD8 clonotypes. Even with the large sequencing depth, rarefaction of the sorted-subset datasets indicated that sequencing was incomplete.

The sequenced sample was naive CD4+ T cells sorted from blood. The sample's cell subset or site label is to be understood as: CD45RA+ positively selected. The source of this sequence is a man younger than 35 in good health. The chain links TRBV28 with TRBJ1-3, and possibly TRBD1, on 5 matching bases. The DNA sequence reads TGTGCCAGCAGGGAAGCCGGGACGAGGGGAAACACCATATATTTT. Its protein reads: CASREAGTRGNTIYF. Outside the CDR3, residues come from the reference TRBV28 and TRBJ1-3 proteins, so the full variable domain is: DVKVTQSSRYLVKRTGEKVFLECVQDMDHENMFWYRQDPGLGLRLIYFSYDVKMKEKGDIPEGYSVSREKKERFSLILESASTNQTSMYLCASREAGTRGNTIYFGEGSWLTVV.